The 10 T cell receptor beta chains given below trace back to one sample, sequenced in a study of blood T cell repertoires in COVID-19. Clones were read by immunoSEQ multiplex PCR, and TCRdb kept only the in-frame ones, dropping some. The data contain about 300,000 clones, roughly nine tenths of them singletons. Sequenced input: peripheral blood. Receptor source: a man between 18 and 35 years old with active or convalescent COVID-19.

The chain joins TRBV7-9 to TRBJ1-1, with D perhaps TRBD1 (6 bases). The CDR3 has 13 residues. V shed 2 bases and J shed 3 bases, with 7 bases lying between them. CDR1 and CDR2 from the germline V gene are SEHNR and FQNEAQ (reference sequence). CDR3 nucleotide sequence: TGTGCCAGCAGCTTAAACAGGGACACTGAAGCTTTCTTT. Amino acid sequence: CASSLNRDTEAFF. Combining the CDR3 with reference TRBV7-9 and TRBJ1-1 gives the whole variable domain DTGVSQNPRHKITKRGQNVTFRCDPISEHNRLYWYRQTLGQGPEFLTYFQNEAQLEKSRLLSDRFSAERPKGSFSTLEIQRTEQGDSAMYLCASSLNRDTEAFFGQGTRLTVV.

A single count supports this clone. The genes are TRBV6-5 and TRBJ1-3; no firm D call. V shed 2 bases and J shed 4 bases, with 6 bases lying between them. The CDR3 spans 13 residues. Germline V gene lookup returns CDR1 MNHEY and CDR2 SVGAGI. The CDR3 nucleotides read TGTGCCAGCAGTTACCATGTGGGAAACACCATATATTTT. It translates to CASSYHVGNTIYF.

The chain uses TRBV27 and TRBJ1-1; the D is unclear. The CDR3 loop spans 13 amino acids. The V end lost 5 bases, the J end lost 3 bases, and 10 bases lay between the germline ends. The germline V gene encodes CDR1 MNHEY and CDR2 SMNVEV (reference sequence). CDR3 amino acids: CASSIGVYTEAFF. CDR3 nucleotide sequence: TGTGCCAGCAGTATCGGGGTGTACACTGAAGCTTTCTTT.

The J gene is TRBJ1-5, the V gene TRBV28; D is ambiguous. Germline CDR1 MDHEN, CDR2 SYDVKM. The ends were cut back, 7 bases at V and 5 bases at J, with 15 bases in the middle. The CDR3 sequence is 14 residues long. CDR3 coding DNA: TGTGCCAGCACTCTAACCCCCCGGGATCAGCCCCAGCATTTT. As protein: CASTLTPRDQPQHF. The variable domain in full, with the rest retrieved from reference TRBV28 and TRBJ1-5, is DVKVTQSSRYLVKRTGEKVFLECVQDMDHENMFWYRQDPGLGLRLIYFSYDVKMKEKGDIPEGYSVSREKKERFSLILESASTNQTSMYLCASTLTPRDQPQHFGDGTRLSIL.

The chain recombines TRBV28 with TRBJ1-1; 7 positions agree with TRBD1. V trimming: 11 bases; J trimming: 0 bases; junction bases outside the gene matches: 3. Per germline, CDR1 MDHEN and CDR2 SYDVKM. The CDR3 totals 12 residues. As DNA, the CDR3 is TGTGCCGCAGGGGGTTTGAACACTGAAGCTTTCTTT. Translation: CAAGGLNTEAFF. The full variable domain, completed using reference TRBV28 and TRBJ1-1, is DVKVTQSSRYLVKRTGEKVFLECVQDMDHENMFWYRQDPGLGLRLIYFSYDVKMKEKGDIPEGYSVSREKKERFSLILESASTNQTSMYLCAAGGLNTEAFFGQGTRLTVV.

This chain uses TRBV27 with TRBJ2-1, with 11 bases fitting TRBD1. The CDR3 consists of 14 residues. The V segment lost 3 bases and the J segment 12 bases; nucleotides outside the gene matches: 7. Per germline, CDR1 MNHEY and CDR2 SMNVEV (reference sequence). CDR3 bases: TGTGCCAGCAGTTTTGGACAGGGGGCGCGGGGGCAGTTCTTC. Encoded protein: CASSFGQGARGQFF.

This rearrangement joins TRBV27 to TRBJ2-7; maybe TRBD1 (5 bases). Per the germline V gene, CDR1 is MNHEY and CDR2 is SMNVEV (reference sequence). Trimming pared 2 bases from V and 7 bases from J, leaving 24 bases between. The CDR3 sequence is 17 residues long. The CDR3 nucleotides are TGTGCCAGCAGTTTAACCCCCCTTCTGTCAGGGTTTGGGGAGCAGTACTTC. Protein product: CASSLTPLLSGFGEQYF.

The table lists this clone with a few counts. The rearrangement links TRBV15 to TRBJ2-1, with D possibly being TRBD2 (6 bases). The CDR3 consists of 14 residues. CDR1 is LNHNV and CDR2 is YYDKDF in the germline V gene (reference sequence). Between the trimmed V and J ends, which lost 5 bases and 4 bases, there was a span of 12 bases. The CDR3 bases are TGTGCCACCAGCGGCGGGACGGATTACAATGAGCAGTTCTTC. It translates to CATSGGTDYNEQFF. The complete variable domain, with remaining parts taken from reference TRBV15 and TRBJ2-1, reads DAMVIQNPRYQVTQFGKPVTLSCSQTLNHNVMYWYQQKSSQAPKLLFHYYDKDFNNEADTPDNFQSRRPNTSFCFLDIRSPGLGDTAMYLCATSGGTDYNEQFFGPGTRLTVL.

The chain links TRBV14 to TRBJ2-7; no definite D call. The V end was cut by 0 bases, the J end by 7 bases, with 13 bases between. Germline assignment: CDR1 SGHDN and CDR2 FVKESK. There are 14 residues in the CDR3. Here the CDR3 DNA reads TGTGCCAGCAGCCAAGAATGGGCAGCAGGTGAGCAGTACTTC. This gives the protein CASSQEWAAGEQYF.

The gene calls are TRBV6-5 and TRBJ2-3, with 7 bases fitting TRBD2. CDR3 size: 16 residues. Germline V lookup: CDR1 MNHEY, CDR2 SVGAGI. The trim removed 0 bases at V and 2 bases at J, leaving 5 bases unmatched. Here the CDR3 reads CASSYSGLVVTDTQYF. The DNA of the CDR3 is TGTGCCAGCAGTTACTCAGGACTAGTCGTCACAGATACGCAGTATTTT.